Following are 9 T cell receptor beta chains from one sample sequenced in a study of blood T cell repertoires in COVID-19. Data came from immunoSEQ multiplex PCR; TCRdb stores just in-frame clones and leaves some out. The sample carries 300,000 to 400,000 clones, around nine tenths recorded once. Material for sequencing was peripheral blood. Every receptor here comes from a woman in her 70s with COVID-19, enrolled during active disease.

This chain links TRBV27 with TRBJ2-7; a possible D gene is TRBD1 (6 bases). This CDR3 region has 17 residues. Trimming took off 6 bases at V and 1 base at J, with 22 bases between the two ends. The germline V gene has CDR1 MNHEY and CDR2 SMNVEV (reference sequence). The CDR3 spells CASSPIGVRGDSYEQYF. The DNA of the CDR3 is TGTGCCAGCAGCCCGATCGGGGTCAGGGGCGATTCCTACGAGCAGTACTTC.

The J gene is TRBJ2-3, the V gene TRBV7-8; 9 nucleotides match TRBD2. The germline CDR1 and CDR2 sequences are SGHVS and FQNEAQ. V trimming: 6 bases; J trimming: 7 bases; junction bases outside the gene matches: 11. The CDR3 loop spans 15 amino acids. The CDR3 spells CASSSLGGGANTQYF. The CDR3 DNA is TGTGCCAGCAGTTCCTTGGGCGGGGGGGCGAATACGCAGTATTTT.

The CDR3 bases are TGTGCCAGCAGCCCCGGGACTAGCGAAGGCGGTACGCAGTATTTT. It specifies CASSPGTSEGGTQYF. The chain employs TRBV11-2 and TRBJ2-3; 10 nucleotides agree with TRBD2. This CDR3 region has 15 residues. V lost 5 bases to trimming and J lost 8 bases; unmatched junction nucleotides: 10. Germline V lookup: CDR1 SGHAT, CDR2 FQNNGV.

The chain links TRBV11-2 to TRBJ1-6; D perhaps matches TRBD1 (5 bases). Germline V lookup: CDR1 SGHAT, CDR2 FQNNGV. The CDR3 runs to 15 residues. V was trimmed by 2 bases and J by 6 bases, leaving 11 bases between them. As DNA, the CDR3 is TGTGCCAGCAGCTTAAGCGACAGCTCTAATTCACCCCTCCACTTT. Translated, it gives CASSLSDSSNSPLHF.

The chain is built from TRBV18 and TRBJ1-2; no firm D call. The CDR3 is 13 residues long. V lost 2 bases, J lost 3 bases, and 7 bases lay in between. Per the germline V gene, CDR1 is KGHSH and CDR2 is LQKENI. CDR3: CASSPDTYYGYTF. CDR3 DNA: TGTGCCAGCTCACCAGACACCTACTATGGCTACACCTTC.

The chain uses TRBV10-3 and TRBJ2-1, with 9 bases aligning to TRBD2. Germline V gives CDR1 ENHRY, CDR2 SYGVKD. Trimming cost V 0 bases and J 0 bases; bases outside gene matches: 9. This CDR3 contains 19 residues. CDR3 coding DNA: TGTGCCATCAGTGAGTCCTCGAGCGGGGGGCCCTCCTCCTACAATGAGCAGTTCTTC. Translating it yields CAISESSSGGPSSYNEQFF.

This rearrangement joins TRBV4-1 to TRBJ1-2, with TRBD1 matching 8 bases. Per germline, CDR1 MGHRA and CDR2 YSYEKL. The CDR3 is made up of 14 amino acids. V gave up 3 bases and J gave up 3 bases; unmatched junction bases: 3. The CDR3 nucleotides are TGCGCCAGCAGCCAGACAGGGGACTACTATGGCTACACCTTC. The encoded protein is CASSQTGDYYGYTF.

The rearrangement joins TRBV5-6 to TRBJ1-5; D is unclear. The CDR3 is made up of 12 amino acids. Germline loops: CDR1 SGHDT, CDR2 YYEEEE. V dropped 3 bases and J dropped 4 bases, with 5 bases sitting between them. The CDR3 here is CASSWRNQPQHF. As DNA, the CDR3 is TGTGCCAGCAGCTGGAGGAATCAGCCCCAGCATTTT.

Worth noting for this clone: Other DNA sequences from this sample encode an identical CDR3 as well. CDR3 loop: CASSLPNSPLHF. In DNA, the CDR3 is TGTGCCAGCAGTCTCCCCAATTCACCCCTCCACTTT. The chain joins TRBV12-3 or TRBV12-4 to TRBJ1-6; the D is unclear. The CDR3 length is 12 residues. V was clipped by 5 bases and J by 7 bases, with 6 bases between them.